Shown below are 5 T cell receptor beta chains from a single sample sequenced in a study of beta chain features in type 1 diabetes listed by TCRdb under 2018. Receptors were amplified or captured by the immunoSEQ multiplex PCR assay. The entire amount of isolated RNA was reverse transcribed using the High Capacity cDNA Reverse Transcription Kit, so the sequenced TCRB transcripts were expressed ones. TCRdb retrieved this table from immuneACCESS and kept in-frame rearrangements only. Not all clones are present; in checked studies, unresolved V genes account for under half, and no reason is known for the remainder. Here the sample has around 400,000 clones; over 9.5% occur a single time. Jointly, the top ten make up approximately 0.015% of the sample. Sequences were obtained from naive CD4+ T cells from blood. The intended sense of this specimen's cell subset or site label: true naive CD4+ T cells. The receptors were sampled from a man aged 18 to 29 in good health.

This clone has more than one count but fewer than ten. The genes are TRBV7-2 and TRBJ2-3, with 8 bases aligning to TRBD1. J gave up 4 bases and V 2 bases, and 5 bases lay outside the gene matches. CDR1 and CDR2 (germline): SGHTA, FQGNSA. This CDR3 region has 15 residues. The CDR3 is CASSLSAGQADTQYF. The CDR3 DNA follows: TGTGCCAGCAGCTTAAGCGCGGGACAGGCAGATACGCAGTATTTT.

The gene calls are TRBV19 and TRBJ1-1, with TRBD1 matching 9 bases. The junction had 6 bases not matched to a gene; V was cut back by 6 bases and J by 4 bases. CDR3 size: 14 residues. Germline CDR1 reads LNHDA; CDR2 reads SQIVND (reference sequence). The CDR3 nucleotides read TGTGCCAGTAGCCGGGACAGGGATGTCACTGAAGCTTTCTTT. It specifies CASSRDRDVTEAFF.

The J gene is TRBJ1-6, the V gene TRBV4-3; tentatively, D is TRBD1 (5 bases). The V end was cut by 4 bases, the J end by 9 bases, with 19 bases between. CDR1 is LGHNA and CDR2 is YSLEER in the germline V gene. This CDR3 has 16 amino acids. CDR3 residues: CASSPDPGVGGSPLHF. The CDR3, as DNA: TGCGCCAGCAGCCCCGACCCGGGGGTGGGCGGTTCACCCCTCCACTTT.

The table lists this clone with a few counts. The chain links TRBV18 to TRBJ2-3, with a weak D call TRBD1 (5 bases). Trimming left V 1 base short and J 1 base short, with 12 bases between. This CDR3 is built from 16 residues. The V gene's germline CDR1 is KGHSH and CDR2 LQKENI. The CDR3 DNA reads TGTGCCAGCTCACCACTGTTGGAAGGGGGCACAGATACGCAGTATTTT. Translated: CASSPLLEGGTDTQYF.

The chain joins TRBV28 to TRBJ2-7, with 7 bases lining up with TRBD1. With V trimmed by 3 bases and J by 2 bases, 19 bases remained unmatched. Per the germline V gene, CDR1 is MDHEN and CDR2 is SYDVKM. The CDR3 is 19 residues long. CDR3 loop: CASSFEFRVRGPVTYEQYF. In DNA form, the CDR3 reads TGTGCCAGCAGTTTTGAGTTCCGGGTTAGGGGGCCCGTAACCTACGAGCAGTACTTC.